The source of this T cell receptor beta chain is a study of Graves' ophthalmopathy and Graves' hyperthyroidism. Study in general: Investigators collected peripheral blood at initial diagnosis, before any treatment was given. Study-level findings and limits: Ophthalmopathy cases were distinguished from stable hyperthyroidism by a 13-signature model, reaching around 88% sensitivity and approximately 81% specificity. Blood also contained most of the expanded thyroid clonotypes above 0.001 frequency.

For this clonotype: Its antigen is not identified.

Researchers took RNA transcripts and amplified TCR beta CDR3 regions from them. Investigators did first-round RT-PCR with HTBI primers, then second-round multiplex PCR. From the multiplex PCR reads, TCRdb called clonotypes with MiXCR, one entry per CDR3 protein. In the table there are 57,000 or so distinct CDR3 sequences, roughly 46% of which are singletons. CDR3 size: 13 residues. Germline V gene lookup returns CDR1 SGDLS and CDR2 YYNGEE. With V trimmed by 8 bases and J by 2 bases, 2 bases remained unmatched. The receptor was derived from an adult woman with Graves' ophthalmopathy. Sample: peripheral blood. The rearrangement uses TRBV9 and TRBJ2-3, with 10 bases matching TRBD2. The CDR3 bases are TGTGCCAGTACTAGCGGGGTCACAGATACGCAGTATTTT. Encoded protein: CASTSGVTDTQYF.